This TCR beta chain stems from a study of cytomegalovirus exposure and HLA in healthy donors. Using immunoSEQ multiplex PCR, the repertoire was profiled, and TCRdb retains in-frame clones only, with some absent. The data show 98,000 or so clones, approximately 95% seen once. Findings and limits, study-wide: Rare TCR sequences dominated, though some public TCRs recurred in many donors. According to the study, about 180 TCR beta chains were cytomegalovirus-associated.

The CDR3 covers 16 residues. Germline trimming cut 4 bases from V and 4 bases from J; bases unmatched to any gene: 9. Per the germline V gene, CDR1 is SGDLS and CDR2 is YYNGEE. Note on this clone: Its antigen is not known.

This chain connects TRBV9 to TRBJ2-3, with 10 nucleotides matching TRBD2. The sample comprised PBMCs. The source of this sequence is a woman younger than 30 in good health and CMV-seronegative. This chain's CDR3 is CASSPRAGGQADTQYF. CDR3 bases: TGTGCCAGCAGCCCTAGAGCGGGGGGGCAGGCAGATACGCAGTATTTT.